This T cell receptor beta chain was recovered during a study of beta chain features in type 1 diabetes. General study findings and limits: Sequencing of cDNA might inflate the share of cells that strongly express TCR. Among patients with Type 1 diabetes, TCRB CDR3s were moderately but significantly shorter in every one of the four CD4+ subsets. For type 1 diabetes patients, VDJ junctions showed fewer insertions and more deletions.

In this sample, this clone turned up a few times. Its specificity is not known. CDR1 is SQVTM, CDR2 ANQGSEA, per germline. The CDR3 has 12 amino acids. Trimming pared 4 bases from V and 7 bases from J, leaving 13 bases between. It was via CD45RO/CCR7/CD25/CD127/CD95/CD27 that CD4+ naive, central memory, regulatory and stem cell-like memory cells were sorted. Since all of the isolated RNA was reverse transcribed, expressed TCRB transcripts were what got sequenced. This table comes from immunoSEQ multiplex PCR, and its TCRdb copy is limited to in-frame clones, with some not included. The sample holds about 180,000 clones, about 12% seen once.

Material: central memory CD4+ T cells from blood. The rearrangement uses TRBV29-1 and TRBJ1-2, with D perhaps matching TRBD1 (5 bases). The clonotype originates from a woman in her late teens or twenties in good health. CDR3 coding DNA: TGCAGCGTTGCAGGGAGGACGGGTGGCTACACCTTC. Its protein product is CSVAGRTGGYTF.